Each of the 27 T cell receptor beta chains below was sequenced from the same sample in a study of shared clonotypes between healthy human individuals. Terminally differentiated effector memory CD45RA+ cells were left out of the naive CD8 fraction, which was CD45RO-negative and positively selected for CCR7. The assay was immunoSEQ multiplex PCR, and TCRdb's table has in-frame clones only and misses some. Found here are roughly 810,000 clones, around 96% of them singletons; the top ten hold around 0.21%. What was sequenced was naive CD8+ T cells sorted from blood. These receptor sequences come from a man aged 25-40 years in good health.

This chain links TRBV7-8 with TRBJ2-7; possibly TRBD2 for D (6 bases). V lost 5 bases and J lost 2, with 13 bases in between. Germline values: CDR1 SGHVS, CDR2 FQNEAQ. The CDR3 runs 14 residues. The CDR3 reads CASSGRGTPYEQYF. In nucleotides, the CDR3 is TGTGCCAGCAGCGGCCGGGGGACGCCCTACGAGCAGTACTTC.

The chain links TRBV5-6 to TRBJ2-7; 7 bases line up with TRBD1. Germline-derived CDR1 and CDR2 are SGHDT and YYEEEE. This CDR3 comprises 12 residues. V dropped 4 bases and J dropped 5; count of bases not matched to a gene: 3. The CDR3 here is CASSTDRNEQYF. As DNA, the CDR3 is TGTGCCAGCAGCACGGACAGGAACGAGCAGTACTTC. Combining the CDR3 with reference TRBV5-6 and TRBJ2-7 gives the whole variable domain DAGVTQSPTHLIKTRGQQVTLRCSPKSGHDTVSWYQQALGQGPQFIFQYYEEEERQRGNFPDRFSGHQFPNYSSELNVNALLLGDSALYLCASSTDRNEQYFGPGTRLTVT.

The J gene is TRBJ2-2, the V gene TRBV5-4; D is ambiguous. Germline CDR1 is SGHNT and CDR2 is YYREEE (reference sequence). This CDR3 comprises 12 residues. The ends were cut back, 4 bases at V and 6 bases at J, with 7 bases in the middle. CDR3 in DNA: TGTGCCAGCAGCCCGGCGGCCGGGGAGCTGTTTTTT. This codes for CASSPAAGELFF.

This clone was detected only a few times. The chain links TRBV10-2 to TRBJ2-1, with unresolved D. The germline CDR1 and CDR2 sequences are WSHSY and SAAADI. The CDR3 spans 13 residues. With 8 bases removed from V and 4 bases from J, the gap between germline ends came to 12 bases. CDR3 protein: CASFTPRYNEQFF. The CDR3 nucleotides are TGCGCCAGCTTTACTCCTAGATACAATGAGCAGTTCTTC.

CDR3 amino acids: CASSTPSFSGSIGTEAFF. DNA for the CDR3: TGTGCCAGTAGTACCCCATCTTTTTCCGGTTCCATCGGCACTGAAGCTTTCTTT. The rearrangement uses TRBV19 and TRBJ1-1, with no clear D. The CDR3 is 18 amino acids. Trimming pared 4 bases from V and 4 bases from J, leaving 25 bases between. Per germline, CDR1 LNHDA and CDR2 SQIVND (reference sequence).

The chain is built from TRBV10-3 and TRBJ1-3, with 10 positions matching TRBD1. This CDR3 is 14 amino acids long. Germline CDR1 and CDR2: ENHRY and SYGVKD. J gave up 8 bases and V 6 bases, and 7 bases lay outside the gene matches. CDR3 nucleotide sequence: TGTGCCATCAGCGGGACAGGGGCCGCGGACACCATATATTTT. Its protein is CAISGTGAADTIYF.

The V and J genes are TRBV7-2 and TRBJ2-5; TRBD2 matches at 9 bases. The V and J ends lost 5 bases and 6 bases, in that order; junction bases with no gene match: 7. Germline CDR1 SGHTA, CDR2 FQGNSA. CDR3 length: 14 residues. In DNA form, the CDR3 reads TGTGCCAGCAGCCCCCTAGCGGGATTGAAGACCCAGTACTTC. This sequence encodes CASSPLAGLKTQYF.

The chain carries TRBV7-2 and TRBJ1-2, with 7 bases that match TRBD1. Germline V CDR1 and CDR2: SGHTA, FQGNSA. Trimming took 5 bases from V and 3 from J; bases not matched to a gene: 6. This CDR3 region has 14 residues. The CDR3 region is CASSPWQGDYGYTF. CDR3 DNA: TGTGCCAGCAGCCCCTGGCAGGGGGACTATGGCTACACCTTC.

J is TRBJ2-5 and V is TRBV11-3; 9 bases match TRBD2. The DNA end is more similar to TRBJ2-7, so the J call may be wrong. CDR3 length: 14 residues. Germline V gives CDR1 SGHNT, CDR2 YENEEA. CDR3 sequence reads: CASSRSGSLSEQYF. CDR3 DNA sequence: TGTGCCAGCAGCCGTAGCGGGAGTCTGTCCGAGCAGTACTTC.

This sequence joins TRBV7-6 and TRBJ1-4; the D gene is possibly TRBD1 (5 bases). CDR3 length: 14 amino acids. Germline assignment: CDR1 SGHVS and CDR2 FNYEAQ. V was pared by 5 bases and J by 8 bases, with 15 bases between. The CDR3 spells CASSPGGEGEKLFF. Here the CDR3 DNA reads TGTGCCAGCAGCCCCGGGGGAGAAGGGGAAAAACTGTTTTTT.

The rearrangement joins TRBV27 to TRBJ2-3; TRBD2 matches at 7 bases. The V segment lost 5 bases and the J segment 2 bases; nucleotides outside the gene matches: 10. The length of the CDR3 is 16 residues. Per the germline V gene, CDR1 is MNHEY and CDR2 is SMNVEV (reference sequence). In DNA form, the CDR3 reads TGTGCCAGCAGTCCCCGATGGGGGAGGGACACAGATACGCAGTATTTT. Translation: CASSPRWGRDTDTQYF.

The chain couples TRBV9 to TRBJ1-4; TRBD1 matches at 10 bases. The junction had 3 bases not matched to a gene; V was cut back by 3 bases and J by 4 bases. This CDR3 comprises 15 residues. In germline, CDR1 is SGDLS, CDR2 YYNGEE. The CDR3 is CASSDGTGVNEKLFF. The CDR3 DNA sequence: TGTGCCAGCAGCGACGGGACAGGGGTTAATGAAAAACTGTTTTTT.

In DNA form, the CDR3 reads TGTGCCAGCCAGCAGGATGGCGGAACCTCCTACGAGCAGTACTTC. This encodes CASQQDGGTSYEQYF. V is TRBV2 and J is TRBJ2-7; no firm D call. Germline CDR1 reads SNHLY; CDR2 reads FYNNEI. The V end lost 8 bases, the J end lost 0 bases, and 17 bases lay between the germline ends. The CDR3 totals 15 residues. Combining the CDR3 with reference TRBV2 and TRBJ2-7 gives the whole variable domain EPEVTQTPSHQVTQMGQEVILRCVPISNHLYFYWYRQILGQKVEFLVSFYNNEISEKSEIFDDQFSVERPDGSNFTLKIRSTKLEDSAMYFCASQQDGGTSYEQYFGPGTRLTVT.

The chain employs TRBV18 and TRBJ2-3; D is undetermined. CDR1 is KGHSH and CDR2 is LQKENI in the germline V gene. The CDR3 runs to 14 residues. Trimming pared 5 bases from V and 3 bases from J, leaving 12 bases between. The CDR3 sequence: CASSSWLQTDTQYF. The DNA for the CDR3 is TGTGCCAGCTCATCCTGGCTGCAGACAGATACGCAGTATTTT.

The rearrangement joins TRBV7-9 to TRBJ2-1, with TRBD2 matching 10 bases. The V gene's germline CDR1 is SEHNR and CDR2 FQNEAQ (reference sequence). The CDR3 extends over 17 amino acids. V was clipped by 8 bases and J by 5 bases; unmatched bases: 15. The CDR3 loop reads CASRDRQAGGPDNEQFF. Written as DNA, the CDR3 is TGTGCCAGCCGGGACAGACAAGCGGGAGGGCCGGACAATGAGCAGTTCTTC.

The chain couples TRBV13 to TRBJ2-5; D is uncertain. CDR3 size: 15 residues. V lost 5 bases and J lost 1, with 14 bases in between. CDR1 and CDR2 (germline): PRHDT, FYEKMQ (reference sequence). The CDR3 loop reads CASSPPARSQETQYF. Here the CDR3 DNA reads TGTGCCAGCAGCCCCCCGGCGAGGTCCCAAGAGACCCAGTACTTC.

The rearrangement joins TRBV15 to TRBJ2-1; 10 nucleotides match TRBD2. V trimming: 2 bases; J trimming: 7 bases; junction bases outside the gene matches: 2. This CDR3 has 14 amino acids. Germline-derived CDR1 and CDR2 are LNHNV and YYDKDF (reference sequence). The CDR3 nucleotides are TGTGCCACCAGCAGACGGACTAGCGGAAATGAGCAGTTCTTC. It is translated as CATSRRTSGNEQFF. Variable domain in full (rest from reference TRBV15 and TRBJ2-1): DAMVIQNPRYQVTQFGKPVTLSCSQTLNHNVMYWYQQKSSQAPKLLFHYYDKDFNNEADTPDNFQSRRPNTSFCFLDIRSPGLGDTAMYLCATSRRTSGNEQFFGPGTRLTVL.

The chain links TRBV28 to TRBJ2-7; possible D gene TRBD1, 5 bases. From germline, CDR1 is MDHEN and CDR2 SYDVKM. Trimming shortened V by 3 bases and J by 0 bases, and 15 bases separated the two germline ends. The CDR3 sequence is 16 residues long. The CDR3 sequence is CASSFRSGLSSYEQYF. The DNA of the CDR3 is TGTGCCAGCAGTTTTCGATCAGGGTTAAGCTCCTACGAGCAGTACTTC.

The rearrangement links TRBV18 to TRBJ1-2; D is possibly TRBD1 (5 bases). Trimming took 5 bases from V and 0 from J, leaving 13 bases between them. Germline values: CDR1 KGHSH, CDR2 LQKENI. CDR3 length equals 15 residues. CDR3 loop: CASSSSGRANYGYTF. The CDR3 DNA sequence: TGTGCCAGCTCATCATCGGGACGGGCTAACTATGGCTACACCTTC.

The chain employs TRBV6-4 and TRBJ2-1; D is possibly TRBD2 (7 bases). CDR1 MRHNA and CDR2 SNTAGT come from the germline V gene. CDR3 length equals 17 residues. V dropped 0 bases and J dropped 2 bases, with 14 bases sitting between them. CDR3: CASSDSRGANPYNEQFF. CDR3 nucleotides: TGTGCCAGCAGTGACTCTCGGGGGGCGAACCCCTACAATGAGCAGTTCTTC.

The chain links TRBV27 to TRBJ2-7; the D gene could be TRBD1 or TRBD2 (5 bases each). V lost 1 base, J lost 3 bases, and 10 bases lay in between. The CDR3 consists of 14 residues. Germline values: CDR1 MNHEY, CDR2 SMNVEV (reference sequence). The CDR3 sequence is CASSLLGEVYEQYF. The CDR3 coding sequence is TGTGCCAGCAGTTTATTGGGGGAAGTCTACGAGCAGTACTTC.

The CDR3, as DNA: TGCGCCAGCAGCGACGGGACTAGCGTAGACTACGAGCAGTACTTC. Amino acids: CASSDGTSVDYEQYF. The chain uses TRBV5-1 and TRBJ2-7, with 10 bases that match TRBD2. Germline V gene sequence: CDR1 SGHRS, CDR2 YFSETQ. V shed 4 bases, J shed 3 bases, and the junction held 7 bases outside the gene matches. The CDR3 has 15 residues.

V usage is TRBV7-9 and J usage is TRBJ2-1; 7 positions match TRBD2. The length of the CDR3 is 19 residues. V dropped 5 bases and J dropped 0; count of bases not matched to a gene: 16. Germline lookup yields CDR1 SEHNR and CDR2 FQNEAQ (reference sequence). The CDR3 loop is CASSPLREGRGSSYNEQFF. The CDR3 DNA reads as TGTGCCAGCAGCCCCCTCCGAGAAGGGCGGGGGAGCTCCTACAATGAGCAGTTCTTC.

The gene calls are TRBV10-2 and TRBJ2-7; no clear D gene. Germline assignment: CDR1 WSHSY and CDR2 SAAADI. V gave up 4 bases and J gave up 3 bases, with 10 bases separating them. The CDR3 extends over 13 amino acids. The CDR3 DNA follows: TGCGCCAGCAGTGTTACAGAATACTACGAGCAGTACTTC. Its translation: CASSVTEYYEQYF.

The chain couples TRBV29-1 to TRBJ2-7, with 7 nucleotides matching TRBD2. V shed 1 base and J 7 bases; nucleotides not matched to a gene: 13. Germline CDR1 is SQVTM and CDR2 is ANQGSEA. The CDR3 sequence is 15 residues long. CDR3 sequence (DNA): TGCAGCGTTGAAGTTTCGACTAGCTCAGGGAGGGAGCAGTACTTC. Translating it yields CSVEVSTSSGREQYF.

The V and J genes are TRBV15 and TRBJ2-7; TRBD2 matches at 7 bases. Trimming at V came to 3 bases and at J to 1 base, leaving 6 bases not matched to a gene. This CDR3 is 15 amino acids long. In germline, CDR1 is LNHNV, CDR2 YYDKDF (reference sequence). The CDR3 here is CATSRARAGSYEQYF. CDR3 sequence (DNA): TGTGCCACCAGCAGGGCGAGAGCGGGGTCCTACGAGCAGTACTTC. Full variable domain (missing parts from reference TRBV15 and TRBJ2-7): DAMVIQNPRYQVTQFGKPVTLSCSQTLNHNVMYWYQQKSSQAPKLLFHYYDKDFNNEADTPDNFQSRRPNTSFCFLDIRSPGLGDTAMYLCATSRARAGSYEQYFGPGTRLTVT.

V and J are TRBV7-9 and TRBJ2-7; D unclear. Germline CDR1 is SEHNR and CDR2 is FQNEAQ (reference sequence). Trimming took 8 bases from V and 7 from J, leaving 9 bases between them. This CDR3 region has 10 residues. CDR3 nucleotides: TGTGCCAGCGGGGTCGATGAGCAGTACTTC. As protein: CASGVDEQYF.